These 6 T cell receptor beta chains originate from one sample sequenced in a study of shared clonotypes between healthy human individuals. The protocol was immunoSEQ multiplex PCR, while the TCRdb copy is restricted to in-frame clones and leaves out a portion. The table lists around 1.9 million clones, 93% of them singletons, with more than 1.5% in the top ten. Naivety among CD8 cells was defined by CD45RO negativity and positive CCR7 selection, thereby excluding terminally differentiated effector memory CD45RA+ cells. Sequences were obtained from naive CD8+ T cells from PBMCs. The receptor set was obtained from a man younger than 35 in good health. Some clones in this sample may be carry-over from other donors' samples.

The chain joins TRBV6-1 to TRBJ1-5; TRBD1 is a possible D gene (5 bases). CDR3 length: 15 amino acids. Deletions cut 5 bases from V and 10 bases from J, with 21 bases between. Germline V gene sequence: CDR1 MNHNS, CDR2 SASEGT. CDR3 sequence: CASSTRQSGVLPQHF. The CDR3 DNA is TGTGCCAGCAGTACCAGACAGTCCGGGGTTCTACCCCAGCATTTT.

The chain couples TRBV5-6 to TRBJ1-2; D is undetermined. CDR1 is SGHDT and CDR2 is YYEEEE in the germline V gene. V lost 1 base to trimming and J lost 4 bases, with 14 bases between them. This CDR3 region has 15 residues. This CDR3 reads CASSLSGSSSYGYTF. In DNA form, the CDR3 reads TGTGCCAGCAGCTTGAGCGGCAGTTCGTCCTATGGCTACACCTTC. Complete variable domain (other parts from reference TRBV5-6 and TRBJ1-2): DAGVTQSPTHLIKTRGQQVTLRCSPKSGHDTVSWYQQALGQGPQFIFQYYEEEERQRGNFPDRFSGHQFPNYSSELNVNALLLGDSALYLCASSLSGSSSYGYTFGSGTRLTVV.

The chain couples TRBV5-6 to TRBJ2-4; D may be TRBD2 (5 bases). CDR3 length equals 13 residues. Trimming left V 1 base short and J 7 bases short, with 9 bases between. Germline-derived CDR1 and CDR2 are SGHDT and YYEEEE. DNA for the CDR3: TGTGCCAGCAGCTTGCAGGAGGAGAACATTCAGTACTTC. This encodes CASSLQEENIQYF.

The chain is built from TRBV9 and TRBJ2-7; D is undetermined. This CDR3 has 13 residues. CDR1 is SGDLS and CDR2 is YYNGEE in the germline V gene. The germline V and J ends were trimmed by 4 bases and 3 bases, with 11 bases remaining between them. The CDR3 DNA sequence: TGTGCCAGCAGCCGCTCTCCTCACTACGAGCAGTACTTC. Translation gives CASSRSPHYEQYF.

The chain joins TRBV5-8 to TRBJ2-5; D might be TRBD2 (5 bases). The V gene lost 6 bases and the J gene lost 0 bases, with 15 bases spanning the gap. The CDR3 sequence is 15 residues long. Germline V gene data show CDR1 as SGHTS and CDR2 as YDEGEE. CDR3 amino acids: CASTNEGRYQETQYF. For the CDR3, the DNA is TGTGCCAGCACCAACGAGGGCAGGTACCAAGAGACCCAGTACTTC. Based on the CDR3 plus reference TRBV5-8 and TRBJ2-5, the full variable domain is EAGVTQSPTHLIKTRGQQATLRCSPISGHTSVYWYQQALGLGLQFLLWYDEGEERNRGNFPPRFSGRQFPNYSSELNVNALELEDSALYLCASTNEGRYQETQYFGPGTRLLVL.

The chain joins TRBV11-2 to TRBJ2-7; D is possibly TRBD2 (6 bases). Trimming took off 5 bases at V and 3 bases at J, with 17 bases between the two ends. CDR1 SGHAT and CDR2 FQNNGV come from the germline V gene. The CDR3 length is 15 residues. The CDR3 DNA reads as TGTGCCAGCAGCCCAGGGCGGGGCCCCTACTACGAGCAGTACTTC. It encodes CASSPGRGPYYEQYF.